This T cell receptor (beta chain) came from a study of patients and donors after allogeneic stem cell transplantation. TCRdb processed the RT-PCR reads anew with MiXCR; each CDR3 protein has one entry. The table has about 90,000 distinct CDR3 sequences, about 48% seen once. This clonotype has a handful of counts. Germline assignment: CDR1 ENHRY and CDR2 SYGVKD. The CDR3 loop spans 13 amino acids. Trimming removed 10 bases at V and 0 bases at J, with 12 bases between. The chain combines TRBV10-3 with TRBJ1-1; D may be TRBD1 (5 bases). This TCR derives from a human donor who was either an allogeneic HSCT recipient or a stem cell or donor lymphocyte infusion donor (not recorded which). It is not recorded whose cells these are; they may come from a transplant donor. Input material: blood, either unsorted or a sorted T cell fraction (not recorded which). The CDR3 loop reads CATETDMNTEAFF. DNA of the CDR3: TGTGCCACTGAGACAGACATGAACACTGAAGCTTTCTTT.